This TCR beta chain derives from a study of blood T cell repertoires in COVID-19. Study-wide background: Sites across the United States, Italy and Spain contributed samples from acute and convalescent COVID-19.

In its sample, this clone was seen once. The method was immunoSEQ multiplex PCR; TCRdb's version includes in-frame clones alone and lacks a portion of them. The sample contains approximately 390,000 clones, approximately 87% of which appear only once. Resolution of symptoms, clearance, or two negative PCRs was present in recovered Cohort 3 donors. Per the germline V gene, CDR1 is SGHNT and CDR2 is YENEEA. This CDR3 region has 13 residues. V was clipped by 4 bases and J by 5 bases; unmatched bases: 3. J is TRBJ2-3 and V is TRBV11-3, with 7 bases matching TRBD2. This receptor was obtained from a woman aged 45-60 years who had recovered from COVID-19. Sequencing used PBMCs or T cells enriched from blood (not recorded which). The CDR3 region is CASSSLAEDTQYF. The CDR3 bases are TGTGCCAGCAGCTCCCTAGCGGAAGATACGCAGTATTTT.